This entry lists 25 T cell receptor beta chains sequenced from one sample in a study of T cell responses to AZD1222 COVID-19 vaccine. The repertoire was sequenced with immunoSEQ multiplex PCR; TCRdb's copy has only in-frame clones and lacks some. The table has 150,000 or so clones, approximately 90% seen once. The sample was peripheral blood, taken 28 days after the second dose of the MenACWY control vaccine. The receptors shown here come from an adult who received the MenACWY meningococcal vaccine as a control.

The V gene is TRBV7-9, the J gene TRBJ2-2; no definite D call. This CDR3 region has 11 residues. The germline V gene encodes CDR1 SEHNR and CDR2 FQNEAQ (reference sequence). Trimming removed 2 bases at V and 7 bases at J, with 2 bases between. CDR3 in amino acids: CASSLHGELFF. Written as DNA, the CDR3 is TGTGCCAGCAGCTTACACGGGGAGCTGTTTTTT.

This clone was observed once. The V gene is TRBV4-3, the J gene TRBJ2-2; TRBD1 aligns across 7 bases. With 5 bases clipped from V and 5 bases from J, the junction kept 5 bases outside the gene matches. Germline lookup yields CDR1 LGHNA and CDR2 YSLEER. The CDR3 contains 14 residues. CDR3 in amino acids: CASSTHRGTGELFF. CDR3 bases: TGCGCCAGCAGCACACACAGGGGAACCGGGGAGCTGTTTTTT.

The V gene is TRBV7-2, the J gene TRBJ2-7, with D uncertain. This CDR3 comprises 15 residues. Germline loops: CDR1 SGHTA, CDR2 FQGNSA. Trimming pared 1 base from V and 4 bases from J, leaving 14 bases between. The CDR3 loop reads CASSLVGNSLYEQYF. DNA for the CDR3: TGTGCCAGCAGCTTAGTTGGGAACAGTCTGTACGAGCAGTACTTC.

This clone was counted a single time. CDR3 sequence (DNA): TGTGCCAGCAGCGTGCTTGCCGACAGGGACACTGAAGCTTTCTTT. It yields the protein CASSVLADRDTEAFF. The gene calls are TRBV7-2 and TRBJ1-1; 7 nucleotides align to TRBD1. Germline trimming cut 5 bases from V and 3 bases from J; bases unmatched to any gene: 9. The CDR3 is 15 amino acids. CDR1 SGHTA and CDR2 FQGNSA come from the germline V gene.

This chain joins TRBV28 and TRBJ1-2; the D gene is possibly TRBD1 (5 bases). Germline CDR1 and CDR2: MDHEN and SYDVKM. V was trimmed by 6 bases and J by 4 bases, leaving 12 bases between them. This CDR3 has 13 amino acids. Written as DNA, the CDR3 is TGTGCCAGCAGACCCCGGGGGGGCTATGGCTACACCTTC. This codes for CASRPRGGYGYTF.

The chain employs TRBV29-1 and TRBJ2-2; D possibly corresponds to TRBD2 (7 bases). The CDR3 is 15 residues long. Trimming took 5 bases from V and 4 from J, leaving 17 bases between them. CDR1 is SQVTM and CDR2 is ANQGSEA in the germline V gene. The CDR3 DNA follows: TGCAGCGTTATTGGCGGGGGCGCGGGCACCGGGGAGCTGTTTTTT. It specifies CSVIGGGAGTGELFF.

The chain couples TRBV4-3 to TRBJ2-4; D is undetermined. Trimming pared 0 bases from V and 6 bases from J, leaving 6 bases between. The CDR3 loop spans 13 amino acids. The germline V gene has CDR1 LGHNA and CDR2 YSLEER. The CDR3 region is CASSQDEGNIQYF. The CDR3 region has the DNA TGCGCCAGCAGCCAAGATGAAGGAAACATTCAGTACTTC.

The V and J genes are TRBV2 and TRBJ1-1; D gene ambiguous. The CDR3 has 10 residues. Looked up from germline, CDR1 is SNHLY and CDR2 is FYNNEI. V was cut by 6 bases and J by 7 bases, with 6 bases left in between. CDR3 DNA sequence: TGTGCCAGCAGGTACAGTGAAGCTTTCTTT. Amino acid sequence: CASRYSEAFF.

This chain links TRBV19 with TRBJ2-6, with D unresolved. Germline V gives CDR1 LNHDA, CDR2 SQIVND (reference sequence). The CDR3 is made up of 15 amino acids. Trimming took off 5 bases at V and 0 bases at J, with 8 bases between the two ends. CDR3 nucleotides: TGTGCCAGTAGTTATTCCAGCTCTGGGGCCAACGTCCTGACTTTC. The encoded protein is CASSYSSSGANVLTF.

The chain couples TRBV28 to TRBJ2-1; D might be TRBD1 or TRBD2, each matching 5 bases. V shed 7 bases and J shed 16 bases, with 23 bases lying between them. This CDR3 has 13 amino acids. CDR1 is MDHEN, CDR2 SYDVKM, per germline. The CDR3 coding sequence is TGTGCCAGCAACCCATCCCACCGGGACGGTCAATTCTTC. This translates into CASNPSHRDGQFF.

The CDR3 DNA reads TGCGCCAGCACCCGGTTGCCAGGGGACACCGGGGAGCTGTTTTTT. It translates to CASTRLPGDTGELFF. V is TRBV5-1 and J is TRBJ2-2, with a weak D call TRBD1 (6 bases). The CDR3 extends over 15 amino acids. Germline CDR1 reads SGHRS; CDR2 reads YFSETQ. With 6 bases removed from V and 3 bases from J, the gap between germline ends came to 15 bases.

This clone was seen a single time. The chain employs TRBV5-1 and TRBJ2-7, with D perhaps TRBD1 (5 bases). Per germline, CDR1 SGHRS and CDR2 YFSETQ. The V end was cut by 2 bases, the J end by 1 base, with 7 bases between. The CDR3 runs to 13 residues. In DNA form, the CDR3 reads TGCGCCAGCAGCTTTGACAGTTCCTACGAGCAGTACTTC. Translation gives CASSFDSSYEQYF.

This chain links TRBV18 with TRBJ1-1, with D hard to call. V was clipped by 3 bases and J by 8 bases, with 16 bases between them. This CDR3 has 14 amino acids. The germline V gene has CDR1 KGHSH and CDR2 LQKENI. CDR3 sequence: CASSPLGQAREAFF. The CDR3 DNA reads as TGTGCCAGCTCACCCCTGGGTCAGGCGAGAGAAGCTTTCTTT.

The V call is TRBV27, the J call TRBJ2-4; D tentatively fits TRBD1 or TRBD2 (6 bases each). This CDR3 has 13 residues. The ends were cut back, 8 bases at V and 1 base at J, with 9 bases in the middle. The germline V gene has CDR1 MNHEY and CDR2 SMNVEV (reference sequence). This CDR3 is CASWGAAKNIQYF. The DNA of the CDR3 is TGTGCCAGCTGGGGGGCGGCCAAAAACATTCAGTACTTC.

J is TRBJ1-2 and V is TRBV28, with D possibly matching TRBD1 (5 bases). The CDR3 length is 13 residues. The germline V and J ends were trimmed by 3 bases and 5 bases, with 10 bases remaining between them. Germline values: CDR1 MDHEN, CDR2 SYDVKM. This CDR3 is CASSFGTGYGYTF. The CDR3 DNA sequence: TGTGCCAGCAGTTTTGGGACGGGGTATGGCTACACCTTC.

This clone was picked up one time. V and J are TRBV5-1 and TRBJ2-7; TRBD1 matches 7 bases. The V gene end was trimmed by 0 bases and the J gene end by 3 bases; junction bases not matched to a gene: 18. The germline gives CDR1 SGHRS, CDR2 YFSETQ. The CDR3 consists of 19 residues. In DNA form, the CDR3 reads TGCGCCAGCAGCTTGGCCCCTACGGGACAGCGACTCCGGAACTACGAGCAGTACTTC. Its protein product is CASSLAPTGQRLRNYEQYF. The variable domain in full, with the rest retrieved from reference TRBV5-1 and TRBJ2-7, is KAGVTQTPRYLIKTRGQQVTLSCSPISGHRSVSWYQQTPGQGLQFLFEYFSETQRNKGNFPGRFSGRQFSNSRSEMNVSTLELGDSALYLCASSLAPTGQRLRNYEQYFGPGTRLTVT.

This CDR3 reads CASSRITSTYEQYF. For the CDR3, the DNA is TGTGCCAGCAGCAGAATAACAAGTACCTACGAGCAGTACTTC. The chain couples TRBV5-6 to TRBJ2-7; D uncertain. The CDR3 extends over 14 amino acids. Trimming cost V 4 bases and J 2 bases, with 13 bases left between them. Per germline, CDR1 SGHDT and CDR2 YYEEEE.

This chain uses TRBV9 with TRBJ2-7, with D perhaps matching TRBD2 (6 bases). The germline V and J ends were trimmed by 4 bases and 0 bases, with 11 bases remaining between them. Germline CDR1 reads SGDLS; CDR2 reads YYNGEE. The CDR3 spans 14 residues. CDR3 nucleotides: TGTGCCAGCAGCCCCGGGAGTCGCTCCTACGAGCAGTACTTC. It encodes CASSPGSRSYEQYF.

V is TRBV19 and J is TRBJ2-1; 14 positions match TRBD2. The germline V gene encodes CDR1 LNHDA and CDR2 SQIVND (reference sequence). Germline trimming cut 10 bases from V and 9 bases from J; bases unmatched to any gene: 8. This CDR3 spans 14 amino acids. This CDR3 is CATTTSGRAPEQFF. The CDR3 DNA sequence: TGTGCCACCACGACTAGCGGGAGGGCCCCTGAGCAGTTCTTC.

V is TRBV19 and J is TRBJ2-1, with 9 bases lining up with TRBD2. Per the germline V gene, CDR1 is LNHDA and CDR2 is SQIVND (reference sequence). Trimming took 4 bases from V and 10 from J; bases not matched to a gene: 2. The CDR3 has 12 residues. The CDR3 region has the DNA TGTGCCAGTAGTAACCTAGCGGGAGAGCAGTTCTTC. Translated, it gives CASSNLAGEQFF.

A few counts support this clone. J is TRBJ1-5 and V is TRBV7-9; D unresolved. V shed 3 bases and J shed 3 bases, with 12 bases lying between them. The CDR3 contains 15 residues. CDR1 is SEHNR and CDR2 is FQNEAQ in the germline V gene (reference sequence). The DNA of the CDR3 is TGTGCCAGCAGCTTTGAAGGGTCGGACAATCAGCCCCAGCATTTT. This translates into CASSFEGSDNQPQHF.

This clone appeared once. This sequence joins TRBV6-5 and TRBJ1-5, with D maybe TRBD1 (5 bases). Germline values: CDR1 MNHEY, CDR2 SVGAGI. Trimming pared 2 bases from V and 6 bases from J, leaving 8 bases between. The CDR3 is 13 residues long. This chain's CDR3 is CASSYRGGQPQHF. In DNA form, the CDR3 reads TGTGCCAGCAGTTACCGTGGGGGTCAGCCCCAGCATTTT.

The CDR3 DNA sequence: TGCAGCGCCGAGCGACAGGGGGGCTTTGGTGAGCAGTTCTTC. Encoded protein: CSAERQGGFGEQFF. The gene calls are TRBV29-1 and TRBJ2-1, with 9 bases matching TRBD1. The CDR3 spans 14 residues. Trimming took 7 bases from V and 9 from J; bases not matched to a gene: 13. In germline, CDR1 is SQVTM, CDR2 ANQGSEA.

This chain links TRBV10-3 with TRBJ2-7, with 7 bases that match TRBD2. The CDR3 extends over 13 amino acids. V lost 2 bases, J lost 3 bases, and 1 base stayed unmatched. Germline CDR1 and CDR2: ENHRY and SYGVKD. The CDR3 bases are TGTGCCATCAGTGAGGGACTAGTCTACGAGCAGTACTTC. Its translation is CAISEGLVYEQYF.

This clone was recorded a few times. The chain combines TRBV6-5 with TRBJ2-7; TRBD1 aligns across 9 bases. This CDR3 comprises 13 residues. V shed 4 bases and J 6 bases; nucleotides not matched to a gene: 4. The germline V gene has CDR1 MNHEY and CDR2 SVGAGI. The CDR3 region has the DNA TGTGCCAGCAGTTGGGGACAGGGCGTCGAGCAGTACTTC. The encoded protein is CASSWGQGVEQYF.